The 12 T cell receptor beta chains below all came from one sample that was sequenced in a study of T cells after yellow fever vaccination. TCRdb used MiXCR to reprocess the 5' RACE reads, holding one entry per CDR3 protein. The data show tens of thousands of distinct CDR3 sequences, just over 6.5% seen once. Source: CD8+ T cells sorted from PBMCs, taken around 45 days after the first yellow fever vaccination. These TCRs come from a man between 18 and 35 years old who received the YFV17D yellow fever vaccine.

This clonotype appeared a few times. V usage is TRBV27 and J usage is TRBJ2-1; D is possibly TRBD2 (6 bases). CDR3 length: 16 amino acids. The V end was cut by 2 bases, the J end by 2 bases, with 13 bases between. Germline lookup yields CDR1 MNHEY and CDR2 SMNVEV (reference sequence). This CDR3 is CASSLRGGGTYNEQFF. The CDR3 nucleotides read TGTGCCAGCAGTTTAAGGGGTGGGGGGACCTACAATGAGCAGTTCTTC.

Only a few counts were recorded for this clonotype. The V call is TRBV15, the J call TRBJ2-3; no clear D. The ends were cut back, 0 bases at V and 2 bases at J, with 12 bases in the middle. The germline CDR1 and CDR2 sequences are LNHNV and YYDKDF (reference sequence). The CDR3 covers 16 residues. This CDR3 reads CATSRDRVAHTDTQYF. In nucleotides, the CDR3 is TGTGCCACCAGCAGAGATCGGGTAGCACACACAGATACGCAGTATTTT.

Many counts were recorded for this clonotype. The rearrangement joins TRBV5-1 to TRBJ2-7; D is uncertain. The CDR3 length is 13 residues. With 0 bases removed from V and 3 bases from J, the gap between germline ends came to 7 bases. Germline CDR1 is SGHRS and CDR2 is YFSETQ. The CDR3 region is CASSLDSYYEQYF. CDR3 bases: TGCGCCAGCAGCTTGGACAGCTACTACGAGCAGTACTTC.

This clonotype was seen repeatedly, ten times or more. The V gene is TRBV7-8, the J gene TRBJ2-3, with 8 bases lining up with TRBD2. In germline, CDR1 is SGHVS, CDR2 FQNEAQ. With V trimmed by 6 bases and J by 5 bases, 16 bases remained unmatched. The CDR3 contains 17 residues. CDR3 protein: CASRLGVGGEYKDTQYF. The CDR3 DNA reads TGTGCCAGCAGACTAGGGGTCGGGGGGGAGTACAAAGATACGCAGTATTTT.

This clonotype has more than one count but fewer than ten. The V call is TRBV7-8, the J call TRBJ2-5; 9 bases map to TRBD1. The J segment lost 4 bases and the V segment lost 2 bases, leaving 5 bases of the junction unmatched. CDR3 size: 15 residues. The germline V gene has CDR1 SGHVS and CDR2 FQNEAQ. The CDR3 nucleotides are TGTGCCAGCAGCTTAACACGGACAGGGGCAGAGACCCAGTACTTC. Protein: CASSLTRTGAETQYF.

There are many counts of this clonotype. The CDR3 reads CASSAYKRGPDTGELFF. Here the CDR3 DNA reads TGTGCCAGCAGCGCATACAAGAGGGGCCCCGATACCGGGGAGCTGTTTTTT. The V gene is TRBV9, the J gene TRBJ2-2; D tentatively fits TRBD1 or TRBD2 (5 bases each). The CDR3 spans 17 residues. Per germline, CDR1 SGDLS and CDR2 YYNGEE. With 3 bases removed from V and 5 bases from J, the gap between germline ends came to 20 bases.

This clonotype was counted many times. The chain uses TRBV9 and TRBJ2-7; D gene ambiguous. V was trimmed by 0 bases and J by 2 bases, leaving 9 bases between them. Looked up from germline, CDR1 is SGDLS and CDR2 is YYNGEE. There are 14 residues in the CDR3. CDR3 DNA: TGTGCCAGCAGCGTAGCTGGCAACGCCTACGAGCAGTACTTC. Translated, it gives CASSVAGNAYEQYF. Combining the CDR3 with reference TRBV9 and TRBJ2-7 gives the whole variable domain DSGVTQTPKHLITATGQRVTLRCSPRSGDLSVYWYQQSLDQGLQFLIQYYNGEERAKGNILERFSAQQFPDLHSELNLSSLELGDSALYFCASSVAGNAYEQYFGPGTRLTVT.

This clonotype was counted at least ten times. The chain links TRBV3-1 to TRBJ1-5; D is uncertain. This CDR3 has 12 amino acids. Germline loops: CDR1 LGHDT, CDR2 YNNKEL (reference sequence). Trimming cost V 1 base and J 6 bases, with 4 bases left between them. This CDR3 is CASSQGTQPQHF. The CDR3, as DNA: TGTGCCAGCAGCCAAGGAACTCAGCCCCAGCATTTT.

The sample holds many counts of this clonotype. The chain recombines TRBV4-1 with TRBJ1-1; weak D call: TRBD1 (5 bases). Trimming took off 0 bases at V and 0 bases at J, with 14 bases between the two ends. This CDR3 is 17 amino acids long. The V gene's germline CDR1 is MGHRA and CDR2 YSYEKL. CDR3 in amino acids: CASSQDQTGSMNTEAFF. As DNA, the CDR3 is TGCGCCAGCAGCCAAGATCAAACAGGTTCGATGAACACTGAAGCTTTCTTT.

Concerning this clonotype itself: It may be a read error: a sequence one base away is much more abundant. The chain has TRBV20-1 and TRBJ2-1; D is unresolved. The CDR3 is 14 amino acids. V was cut by 3 bases and J by 2 bases, with 11 bases left in between. Germline CDR1 reads DFQATT; CDR2 reads SNEGSKA (reference sequence). The chain's CDR3 is CSASEAKAYNEQFF. CDR3 in DNA: TGCAGTGCTAGCGAAGCGAAAGCCTACAATGAGCAGTTCTTC.

This clonotype was detected ten times or more. V gene TRBV2 combines with J gene TRBJ2-2; D assignment may be TRBD1 or TRBD2 (5 bases each). CDR1 and CDR2 (germline): SNHLY, FYNNEI. V was pared by 8 bases and J by 5 bases, with 12 bases between. This CDR3 contains 13 residues. This CDR3 is CASCWGRTGELFF. CDR3 nucleotides: TGTGCCAGCTGCTGGGGGAGAACCGGGGAGCTGTTTTTT.

This clonotype has a count of ten or more. V usage is TRBV3-1 and J usage is TRBJ2-1, with TRBD2 identical over 7 bases. The ends lost 0 bases at V and 8 bases at J; junction bases unmatched: 10. The germline gives CDR1 LGHDT, CDR2 YNNKEL (reference sequence). There are 16 residues in the CDR3. The CDR3 DNA is TGTGCCAGCAGCCAAGATGAACTAGGGGAGGGCCATGAGCAGTTCTTC. It codes for CASSQDELGEGHEQFF.